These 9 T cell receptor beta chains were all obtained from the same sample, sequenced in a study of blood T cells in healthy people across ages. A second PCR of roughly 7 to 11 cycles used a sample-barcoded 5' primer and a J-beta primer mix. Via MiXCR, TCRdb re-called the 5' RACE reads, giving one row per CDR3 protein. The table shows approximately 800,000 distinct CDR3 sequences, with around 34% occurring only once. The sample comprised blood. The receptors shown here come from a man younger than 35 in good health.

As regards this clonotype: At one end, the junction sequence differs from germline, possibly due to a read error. CDR3 protein: CVSSLIAGGSTDTQYF. CDR3 sequence (DNA): TGTGTCAGCAGCTTGATAGCGGGGGGCTCCACAGATACGCAGTATTTT. The chain carries TRBV5-5 and TRBJ2-3, with 10 bases matching TRBD2. This CDR3 contains 16 residues. Looked up from germline, CDR1 is SGHKS and CDR2 is YYEKEE (reference sequence).

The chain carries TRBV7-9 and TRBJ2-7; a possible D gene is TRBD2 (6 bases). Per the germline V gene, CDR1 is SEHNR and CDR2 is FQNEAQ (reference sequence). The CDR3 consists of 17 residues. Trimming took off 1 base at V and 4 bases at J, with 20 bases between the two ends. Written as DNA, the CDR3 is TGTGCCAGCAGCTTAGAGGTTGGGGGGTCAGAACCTTACGAGCAGTACTTC. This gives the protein CASSLEVGGSEPYEQYF.

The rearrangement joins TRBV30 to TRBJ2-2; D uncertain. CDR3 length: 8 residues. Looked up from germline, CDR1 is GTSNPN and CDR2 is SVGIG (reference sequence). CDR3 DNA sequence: TGTGGAACCGGGGAGCTGTTTTTT. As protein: CGTGELFF. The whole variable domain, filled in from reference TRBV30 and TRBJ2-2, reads SQTIHQWPATLVQPVGSPLSLECTVEGTSNPNLYWYRQAAGRGLQLLFYSVGIGQISSEVPQNLSASRPQDRQFILSSKKLLLSDSGFYLCGTGELFFGEGSRLTVL.

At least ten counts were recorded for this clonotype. In nucleotides, the CDR3 is TGTGCCATCAGCGCGGGACTAGCGGGTCCTGGAGAAGAGACCCAGTACTTC. The encoded protein is CAISAGLAGPGEETQYF. The rearrangement uses TRBV10-3 and TRBJ2-5; 12 bases map to TRBD2. The CDR3 sequence is 17 residues long. The V gene's germline CDR1 is ENHRY and CDR2 SYGVKD. The ends lost 6 bases at V and 3 bases at J; junction bases unmatched: 11.

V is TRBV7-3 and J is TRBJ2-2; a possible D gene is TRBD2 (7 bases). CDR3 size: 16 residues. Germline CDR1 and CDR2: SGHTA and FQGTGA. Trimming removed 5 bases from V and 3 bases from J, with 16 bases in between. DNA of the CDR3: TGTGCCAGCAGCCCGTTGGGGGGGCTGGACACCGGGGAGCTGTTTTTT. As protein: CASSPLGGLDTGELFF.

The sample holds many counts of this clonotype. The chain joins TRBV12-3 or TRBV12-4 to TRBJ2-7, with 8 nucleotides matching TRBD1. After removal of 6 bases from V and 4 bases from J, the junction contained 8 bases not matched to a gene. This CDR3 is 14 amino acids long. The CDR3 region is CASSGSQGGYEQYF. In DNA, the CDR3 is TGTGCCAGCAGCGGTTCACAGGGGGGTTACGAGCAGTACTTC.

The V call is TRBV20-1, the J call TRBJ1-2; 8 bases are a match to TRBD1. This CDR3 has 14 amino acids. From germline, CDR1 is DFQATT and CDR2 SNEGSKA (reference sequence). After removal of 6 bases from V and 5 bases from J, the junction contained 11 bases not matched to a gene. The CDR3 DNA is TGCAGTGCCATGACAGGGGAGGGGGGGTATGGCTACACCTTC. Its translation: CSAMTGEGGYGYTF.

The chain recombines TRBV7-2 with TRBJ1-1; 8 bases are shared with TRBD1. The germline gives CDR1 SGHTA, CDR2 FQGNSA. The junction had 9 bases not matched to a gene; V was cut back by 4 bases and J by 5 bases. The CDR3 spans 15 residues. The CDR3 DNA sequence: TGTGCCAGCAGCTCGCGCCCAGGGGGCGCGACTGAAGCTTTCTTT. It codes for CASSSRPGGATEAFF.

The CDR3 protein is CASSSLIGLAGSSGANVLTF. The DNA of the CDR3 is TGTGCCAGCAGCTCCCTTATTGGGCTAGCGGGGAGCTCTGGGGCCAACGTCCTGACTTTC. The V and J genes are TRBV5-4 and TRBJ2-6; 9 nucleotides agree with TRBD2. This CDR3 is built from 20 residues. Germline loops: CDR1 SGHNT, CDR2 YYREEE (reference sequence). The V and J ends lost 3 bases and 0 bases, in that order; junction bases with no gene match: 13. The full variable domain, completed using reference TRBV5-4 and TRBJ2-6, is ETGVTQSPTHLIKTRGQQVTLRCSSQSGHNTVSWYQQALGQGPQFIFQYYREEENGRGNFPPRFSGLQFPNYSSELNVNALELDDSALYLCASSSLIGLAGSSGANVLTFGAGSRLTVL.